This TCR beta chain was sequenced for a study of blood T cell repertoires in COVID-19. Per the germline V gene, CDR1 is SGHRS and CDR2 is YFSETQ. This CDR3 contains 15 residues. The V and J ends lost 0 bases and 5 bases respectively, with 14 bases between them. Per the original methods: The assay estimated nucleated cells by amplifying reference gene primers. Clones were sequenced by immunoSEQ multiplex PCR, and TCRdb holds only the in-frame ones, with some missing. V and J calls and clone size follow that table, whereas D and trimming were derived from the DNA. There are approximately 200,000 clones in the sample; over 80% occur only once, and less than 1.5% lies in the top ten. The study drew participants aged about 18 to 95 years from some 23 US areas. Among Cohort 3 donors, those recovered had two negative PCRs, clearance, or symptom resolution.

Sequencing input: PBMCs or T cells enriched from blood (not recorded which). The sequence derives from a man aged 30 to 39 who had recovered from COVID-19. This rearrangement joins TRBV5-1 to TRBJ1-1, with D uncertain. The CDR3 protein is CASSLEPGGGTEAFF. CDR3 sequence (DNA): TGCGCCAGCAGCTTGGAACCGGGTGGAGGGACTGAAGCTTTCTTT.